Here is one T cell receptor beta chain with its context. Its specificity is unknown. The record originates from a study of shared clonotypes between healthy human individuals. Points from the study as a whole: In this cohort, only blood was sampled, and tissue repertoires likely differ.

The V gene's germline CDR1 is SNHLY and CDR2 FYNNEI. There are 13 residues in the CDR3. The ends were cut back, 6 bases at V and 4 bases at J, with 9 bases in the middle. In the original workflow: Quality scores were absent from the junction-only immunoSEQ sequences, so filtering differed. Generated by immunoSEQ multiplex PCR, the TCRdb table keeps only in-frame clones and is missing some. That table supplies the V and J calls and clone size; D and trimming were determined from the DNA. Counted here are 2.5 million or so clones, more than 90% occurring once; the ten biggest clones make up over 0.12%.

This chain joins TRBV2 and TRBJ2-2; D assignment may be TRBD1 or TRBD2 (5 bases each). The sequence came from a man between 18 and 29 years old in good health. Specimen: naive CD4+ T cells sorted from blood. Subset indicated: CD45RA+ positively selected. The CDR3 here is CASSGAFTGELFF. The CDR3 nucleotides read TGTGCCAGCAGCGGGGCCTTCACCGGGGAGCTGTTTTTT.